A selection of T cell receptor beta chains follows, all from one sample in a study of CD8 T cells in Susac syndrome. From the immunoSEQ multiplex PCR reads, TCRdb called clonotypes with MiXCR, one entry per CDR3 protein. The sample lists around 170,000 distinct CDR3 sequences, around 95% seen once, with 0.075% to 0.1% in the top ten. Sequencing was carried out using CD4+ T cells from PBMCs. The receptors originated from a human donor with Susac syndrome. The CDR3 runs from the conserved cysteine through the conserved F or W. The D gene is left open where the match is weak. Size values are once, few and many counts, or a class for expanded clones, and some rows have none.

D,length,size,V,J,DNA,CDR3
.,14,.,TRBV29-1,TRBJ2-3,TGCAGCGTTGAATACGGGACCGCCATAGATACGCAGTATTTT,CSVEYGTAIDTQYF
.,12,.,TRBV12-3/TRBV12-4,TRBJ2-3,TGTGCCAGCACGAATAGCGGAGATACGCAGTATTTT,CASTNSGDTQYF
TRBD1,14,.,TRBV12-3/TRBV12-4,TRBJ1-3,TGTGCCAGCAGAATCGGACAGGGGGCGGACACCATATATTTT,CASRIGQGADTIYF
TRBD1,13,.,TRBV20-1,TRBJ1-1,TGCAGTGCGATTACAGGGGGAATCACTGAAGCTTTCTTT,CSAITGGITEAFF
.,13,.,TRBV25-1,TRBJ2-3,TGTGCCAGCAGTGACGGAGGCACAGATACGCAGTATTTT,CASSDGGTDTQYF
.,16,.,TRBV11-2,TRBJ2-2,TGTGCCAGCAGCTTAGTCCAGGGACTCGCCACCGGGGAGCTGTTTTTT,CASSLVQGLATGELFF
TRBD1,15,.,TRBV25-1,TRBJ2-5,TGTGCCAGCAGTGATCAGGGGGCCCTCCAAGAGACCCAGTACTTC,CASSDQGALQETQYF
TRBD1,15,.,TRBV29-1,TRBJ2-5,TGCAGCACCCGAGGGGGACAGGGGGCTTGGGAGACCCAGTACTTC,CSTRGGQGAWETQYF
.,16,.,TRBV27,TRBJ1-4,TGTGCCAGCAGCACGGGACGGAGGGATCGCGGGGAAAAACTGTTTTTT,CASSTGRRDRGEKLFF
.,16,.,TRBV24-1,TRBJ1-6,TGTGCCACCAGCCCACCGCTCGGGGCTACAGGTTCACCCCTCCACTTT,CATSPPLGATGSPLHF
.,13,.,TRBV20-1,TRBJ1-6,TGCAGTGCTAGCGGGGGCGCGAATTCACCCCTCCACTTT,CSASGGANSPLHF
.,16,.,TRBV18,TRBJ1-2,TGTGCCAGCTCACCCAGAACAGGGAAGGCTAGCTATGGCTACACCTTC,CASSPRTGKASYGYTF
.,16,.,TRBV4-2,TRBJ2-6,TGTGCCAGCAGCCAAGCGGGCAACTCTGGGGCCAACGTCCTGACTTTC,CASSQAGNSGANVLTF
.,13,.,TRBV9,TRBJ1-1,TGTGCCAGACTTACTGGGGTTCACACTGAAGCTTTCTTT,CARLTGVHTEAFF
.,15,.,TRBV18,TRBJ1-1,TGTGCCAGCTCACCACCGGTCGGAGGGGTGACTGAAGCTTTCTTT,CASSPPVGGVTEAFF
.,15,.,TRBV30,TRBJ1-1,TGTGCCTGGAGTGTACGGAGGGGGTCGGGCACTGAAGCTTTCTTT,CAWSVRRGSGTEAFF
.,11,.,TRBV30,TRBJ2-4,TGTGCCTGGGGGGGGAAAAACATTCAGTACTTC,CAWGGKNIQYF
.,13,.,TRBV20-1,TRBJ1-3,TGCAGTGCTAGCTACGGTACTGGAAACACCATATATTTT,CSASYGTGNTIYF
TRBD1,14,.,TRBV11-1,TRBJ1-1,TGTGCCAGCAGCTTTGGGACAGTGGGCACTGAAGCTTTCTTT,CASSFGTVGTEAFF
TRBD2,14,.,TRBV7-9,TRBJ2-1,TGTGCCAGCAGATCGGGACTAGCGTACAATGAGCAGTTCTTC,CASRSGLAYNEQFF
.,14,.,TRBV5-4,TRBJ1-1,TGTGCCAGCAGCTTGGGCGTCCCTGGCGCTGAAGCTTTCTTT,CASSLGVPGAEAFF
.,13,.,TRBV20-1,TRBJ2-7,TGCAGTGCTGGAGGGGGGCCGAGGTACGAGCAGTACTTC,CSAGGGPRYEQYF
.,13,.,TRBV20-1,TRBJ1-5,TGCAGTGCTAGTGGTACTATCAATCAGCCCCAGCATTTT,CSASGTINQPQHF
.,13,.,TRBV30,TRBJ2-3,TGTGCCTGGAGTGTACTGATCACAGATACGCAGTATTTT,CAWSVLITDTQYF
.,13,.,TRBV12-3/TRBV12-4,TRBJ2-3,TGTGCCAGCAGTTCGGGCAGGGGAGGTACGCAGTATTTT,CASSSGRGGTQYF
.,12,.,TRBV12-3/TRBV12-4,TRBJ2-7,TGTGCCAGCAGTTTGGGTTCTGGCGAGCAGTACTTC,CASSLGSGEQYF
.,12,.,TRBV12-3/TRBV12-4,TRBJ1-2,TGTGCCAGCTCCCCCTTTGCCTATGGCTACACCTTC,CASSPFAYGYTF
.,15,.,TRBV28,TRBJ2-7,TGTGCCAGCAGCTCGGACTCCACGAGCTCCTACGAGCAGTACTTC,CASSSDSTSSYEQYF
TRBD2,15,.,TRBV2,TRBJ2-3,TGTGCCAGCAGTGAAGATACGGGACTAGGAGATACGCAGTATTTT,CASSEDTGLGDTQYF
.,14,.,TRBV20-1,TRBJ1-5,TGCAGTGCTAGAGATCTGAATAGCAATCAGCCCCAGCATTTT,CSARDLNSNQPQHF
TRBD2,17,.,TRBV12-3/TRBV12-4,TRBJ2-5,TGTGCCAGCAGTACCTTACTAGCGGGGGAATTCGGGGAGACCCAGTACTTC,CASSTLLAGEFGETQYF
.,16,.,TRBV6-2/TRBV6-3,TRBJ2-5,TGTGCCAGCAGTTACTCGATTAACCGGGTTGGGGAGACCCAGTACTTC,CASSYSINRVGETQYF
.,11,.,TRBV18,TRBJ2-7,TGTGCCAGCTCACCAAACTACGAGCAGTACTTC,CASSPNYEQYF
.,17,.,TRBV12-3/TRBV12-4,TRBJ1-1,TGTGCCGTCAGCATTCTCGAGGAGGGTAAAGTGAACACTGAAGCTTTCTTT,CAVSILEEGKVNTEAFF
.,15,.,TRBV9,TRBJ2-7,TGTGCCAGCAGCGTAGATCTGGACACCCTCTACGAGCAGTACTTC,CASSVDLDTLYEQYF
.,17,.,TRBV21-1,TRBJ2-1,TGTGCCAGCAGCAAAGCTAAGTCGGACTGGCTATACAATGAGCAGTTCTTC,CASSKAKSDWLYNEQFF
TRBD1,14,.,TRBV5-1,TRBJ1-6,TGCGCCAGCAGCAAGGGACAGGATAATTCACCCCTCCACTTT,CASSKGQDNSPLHF
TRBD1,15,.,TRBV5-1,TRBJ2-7,TGCGCCAGCAGCTGGGACAGGGGGGGCATAAACGAGCAGTACTTC,CASSWDRGGINEQYF
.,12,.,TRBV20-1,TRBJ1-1,TGCAGTGCTAGAGGCTTTGGGACTGAAGCTTTCTTT,CSARGFGTEAFF
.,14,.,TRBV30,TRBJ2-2,TGTGCCTGGAGATGGGGGGCGAACACCGGGGAGCTGTTTTTT,CAWRWGANTGELFF
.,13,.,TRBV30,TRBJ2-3,TGTGCCTGGAAAGATCTAGGGACAGATACGCAGTATTTT,CAWKDLGTDTQYF
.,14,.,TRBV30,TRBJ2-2,TGTGCCTGGAGCACAGGGACGAACACCGGGGAGCTGTTTTTT,CAWSTGTNTGELFF
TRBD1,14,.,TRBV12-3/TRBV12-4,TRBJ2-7,TGTGCCAGCAGTGGGGACAGGAGCTCCTACGAGCAGTACTTC,CASSGDRSSYEQYF
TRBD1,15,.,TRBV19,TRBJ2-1,TGTGCCAGTACCTTCGGTGGGACAGGGCCCAATGAGCAGTTCTTC,CASTFGGTGPNEQFF
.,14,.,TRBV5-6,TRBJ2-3,TGTGCCTCTCACAGCCAGGGGCTAAGGGAAACGCAGTATTTT,CASHSQGLRETQYF
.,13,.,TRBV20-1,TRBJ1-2,TGCAGTGCTAGTTGGAACCCCATGGGGGGCTACACCTTC,CSASWNPMGGYTF
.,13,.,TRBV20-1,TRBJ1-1,TGCAGTGCGTTGGGGAGGGGGAACACTGAAGCTTTCTTT,CSALGRGNTEAFF
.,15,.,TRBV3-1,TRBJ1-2,TGTGCCAGCAGCCACCAACGACAGGAGCTCTATGGCTACACCTTC,CASSHQRQELYGYTF
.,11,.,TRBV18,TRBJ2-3,TGTGCCAGCTCAAACACAGATACGCAGTATTTT,CASSNTDTQYF
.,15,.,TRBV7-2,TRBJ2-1,TGTGCCAGCAGCCCACGAACAGGCTCCTACAATGAGCAGTTCTTC,CASSPRTGSYNEQFF
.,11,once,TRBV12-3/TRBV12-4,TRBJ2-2,TGTGCCAGCAGTCCCTTGGAGGAGCTGTTTTTT,CASSPLEELFF
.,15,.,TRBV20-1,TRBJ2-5,TGCAGTGCTAGAGGCGCCAGGGGGGTCGGCGAGACCCAGTACTTC,CSARGARGVGETQYF
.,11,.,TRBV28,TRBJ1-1,TGTGCCAGCAGCCCAGGGGCCGGAGCTTTCTTT,CASSPGAGAFF
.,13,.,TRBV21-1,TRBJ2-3,TGTGCCAGCAGCAGGCTAGACAAAGATACGCAGTATTTT,CASSRLDKDTQYF